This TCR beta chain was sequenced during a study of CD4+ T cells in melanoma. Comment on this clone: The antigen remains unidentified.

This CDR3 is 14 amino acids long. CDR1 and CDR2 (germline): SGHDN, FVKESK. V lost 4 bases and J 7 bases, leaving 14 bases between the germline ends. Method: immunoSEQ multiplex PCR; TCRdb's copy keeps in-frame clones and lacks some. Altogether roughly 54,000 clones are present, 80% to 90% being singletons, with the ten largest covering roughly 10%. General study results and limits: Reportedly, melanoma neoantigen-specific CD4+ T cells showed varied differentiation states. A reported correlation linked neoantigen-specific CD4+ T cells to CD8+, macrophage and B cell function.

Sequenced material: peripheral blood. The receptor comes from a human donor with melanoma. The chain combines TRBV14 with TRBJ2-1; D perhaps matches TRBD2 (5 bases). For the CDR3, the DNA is TGTGCCAGCAGCCCCCTAGGGAGCACAAATGAGCAGTTCTTC. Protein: CASSPLGSTNEQFF.